Listed below are T cell receptor beta chains from one sample, sequenced in a study of T cells in Graves' hyperthyroidism and ophthalmopathy. TCRdb used MiXCR to reprocess the multiplex PCR reads, holding one entry per CDR3 protein. In the table there are roughly 500,000 distinct CDR3 sequences, about 15% of which are singletons. Sequences were obtained from blood. The receptors here all came from a woman in her twenties or thirties with Graves' ophthalmopathy. Both conserved end residues are part of each CDR3. Each record gives: D gene, clone size, V gene, J gene, CDR3 protein, CDR3 DNA. A D gene is named only where the DNA matches it firmly. A clone size is listed for some rows: how often the clone was seen (once, few, many), or a class if it is expanded.

D: TRBD2; size: many; V: TRBV5-5; J: TRBJ2-7; CDR3: CASSFSGDSYEQYF; DNA: TGTGCCAGCAGCTTTAGCGGGGACTCCTACGAGCAGTACTTC
D: TRBD2; size: many; V: TRBV7-9; J: TRBJ2-3; CDR3: CASSLSGTSGTDTQYF; DNA: TGTGCCAGCAGCTTGTCGGGGACTAGCGGAACAGATACGCAGTATTTT
D: -; size: many; V: TRBV20-1; J: TRBJ1-5; CDR3: CSARDYGQPQHF; DNA: TGCAGTGCTAGAGATTATGGGCAGCCCCAGCATTTT
D: -; size: few; V: TRBV7-9; J: TRBJ1-6; CDR3: CASSFFGLSSPLHF; DNA: TGTGCCAGCAGCTTCTTTGGGCTAAGTTCACCCCTCCACTTT
D: -; size: few; V: TRBV4-1; J: TRBJ2-2; CDR3: CASSQTAAQGNTGELFF; DNA: TGCGCCAGCAGCCAAACGGCAGCCCAGGGGAACACCGGGGAGCTGTTTTTT
D: -; size: many; V: TRBV2; J: TRBJ1-5; CDR3: CASSRGELSNQPQHF; DNA: TGTGCCAGCAGTCGGGGAGAGCTTAGCAATCAGCCCCAGCATTTT
D: -; size: -; V: TRBV19; J: TRBJ2-2; CDR3: CASSTGTNTGELFF; DNA: TGTGCCAGTAGTACGGGGACTAACACCGGGGAGCTGTTTTTT
D: -; size: many; V: TRBV5-4; J: TRBJ2-7; CDR3: CASSAEQGRGYEQYF; DNA: TGTGCCAGCAGCGCAGAACAGGGACGGGGTTACGAGCAGTACTTC
D: -; size: few; V: TRBV11-2; J: TRBJ2-1; CDR3: CASSLSVFGLNSAGEQFF; DNA: TGTGCCAGCAGCCTGTCCGTTTTCGGCCTGAACAGTGCCGGTGAGCAGTTCTTC
D: TRBD2; size: many; V: TRBV28; J: TRBJ2-3; CDR3: CASSTGTSGRALDTQYF; DNA: TGTGCCAGCAGTACCGGGACTAGCGGGAGGGCCTTAGATACGCAGTATTTT
D: -; size: -; V: TRBV6-1; J: TRBJ1-2; CDR3: CASFRYTNGYTF; DNA: TGTGCCAGCTTTCGGTACACGAATGGCTACACCTTC
D: -; size: many; V: TRBV28; J: TRBJ2-7; CDR3: CASSFGGTLLIYEQYF; DNA: TGTGCCAGCAGTTTTGGGGGAACCCTACTAATCTACGAGCAGTACTTC
D: -; size: -; V: TRBV19; J: TRBJ2-1; CDR3: CASSSPGTPGHDEQFF; DNA: TGTGCCAGTAGTTCGCCCGGGACCCCGGGGCACGATGAGCAGTTCTTC
D: -; size: -; V: TRBV11-2; J: TRBJ2-2; CDR3: CASSLRGVSTGELFF; DNA: TGTGCCAGCAGCTTACGGGGAGTTTCCACCGGGGAGCTGTTTTTT
D: -; size: -; V: TRBV3-1; J: TRBJ1-2; CDR3: CASSQDARGYTF; DNA: TGTGCCAGCAGCCAAGATGCGCGTGGCTACACCTTC
D: -; size: many; V: TRBV6-5; J: TRBJ2-7; CDR3: CASSYGGWDEQYF; DNA: TGTGCCAGCAGTTACGGGGGCTGGGACGAGCAGTACTTC
D: -; size: -; V: TRBV7-6; J: TRBJ1-6; CDR3: CASSLTDGINSPLHF; DNA: TGTGCCAGCAGCTTAACGGACGGGATTAATTCACCCCTCCACTTT
D: TRBD1; size: -; V: TRBV28; J: TRBJ1-5; CDR3: CASTLTGATNQPQHF; DNA: TGTGCCAGCACCCTGACAGGGGCCACCAATCAGCCCCAGCATTTT
D: TRBD2; size: many; V: TRBV29-1; J: TRBJ2-5; CDR3: CSVEREVLEETQYF; DNA: TGCAGCGTTGAGCGGGAGGTTTTAGAAGAGACCCAGTACTTC
D: TRBD1; size: -; V: TRBV7-9; J: TRBJ1-1; CDR3: CASSLMGPGTGGADTEAFF; DNA: TGTGCCAGCAGCTTAATGGGACCCGGGACAGGGGGCGCGGACACTGAAGCTTTCTTT
D: TRBD1; size: many; V: TRBV5-1; J: TRBJ2-7; CDR3: CASSLAGTEIYEQYF; DNA: TGCGCCAGCAGCTTGGCCGGGACAGAAATTTACGAGCAGTACTTC
D: TRBD1; size: -; V: TRBV6-1; J: TRBJ2-7; CDR3: CASTIGQGLTYEQYF; DNA: TGTGCCAGCACCATCGGACAGGGGTTAACCTACGAGCAGTACTTC
D: TRBD2; size: few; V: TRBV11-2; J: TRBJ2-5; CDR3: CASSSRTSGTQETQYF; DNA: TGTGCCAGCAGCTCACGGACTAGCGGGACTCAAGAGACCCAGTACTTC
D: -; size: -; V: TRBV29-1; J: TRBJ1-1; CDR3: CSVAGAAEAFF; DNA: TGCAGCGTTGCAGGGGCCGCTGAAGCTTTCTTT
D: -; size: few; V: TRBV10-1; J: TRBJ2-1; CDR3: CASSESRASSYNEQFF; DNA: TGCGCCAGCAGTGAGTCGAGGGCAAGCTCCTACAATGAGCAGTTCTTC
D: -; size: many; V: TRBV20-1; J: TRBJ1-6; CDR3: CSARTWTENSPLHF; DNA: TGCAGTGCCAGGACATGGACAGAGAATTCACCCCTCCACTTT
D: TRBD2; size: many; V: TRBV3-1; J: TRBJ2-3; CDR3: CASSQVASGYTDTQYF; DNA: TGTGCCAGCAGCCAAGTGGCTAGCGGCTACACAGATACGCAGTATTTT
D: -; size: -; V: TRBV11-3; J: TRBJ2-5; CDR3: CASSLGGTGGETQYF; DNA: TGTGCCAGCAGCTTAGGTGGGACTGGCGGCGAGACCCAGTACTTC
D: TRBD1; size: -; V: TRBV5-5; J: TRBJ1-1; CDR3: CASTKLQGARAFF; DNA: TGTGCCAGTACCAAATTACAGGGGGCGCGCGCTTTCTTT
D: TRBD2; size: many; V: TRBV28; J: TRBJ2-7; CDR3: CASSLSWTSGTYEQYF; DNA: TGTGCCAGCAGTTTATCCTGGACTAGCGGGACCTACGAGCAGTACTTC
D: -; size: -; V: TRBV6-1; J: TRBJ1-4; CDR3: CASSSTGSGWEKLFF; DNA: TGTGCCAGCAGTTCAACAGGGTCTGGGTGGGAAAAACTGTTTTTT
D: -; size: many; V: TRBV28; J: TRBJ2-5; CDR3: CASSSLRDTQETETQYF; DNA: TGTGCCAGCAGTTCCCTTAGGGACACCCAAGAGACTGAGACCCAGTACTTC
D: -; size: many; V: TRBV20-1; J: TRBJ2-3; CDR3: CSAPGTRDTQYF; DNA: TGCAGTGCTCCGGGGACCCGCGATACGCAGTATTTT
D: -; size: few; V: TRBV20-1; J: TRBJ1-3; CDR3: CSARDWAGNSGNTIYF; DNA: TGCAGTGCTAGAGATTGGGCAGGGAACTCTGGAAACACCATATATTTT
D: -; size: -; V: TRBV27; J: TRBJ2-1; CDR3: CASSLYLGEQFF; DNA: TGTGCCAGCAGTTTATATCTGGGTGAGCAGTTCTTC
D: TRBD1; size: many; V: TRBV20-1; J: TRBJ1-5; CDR3: CSAIPGQGYSNQPQHF; DNA: TGCAGTGCTATACCGGGACAGGGGTATAGCAATCAGCCCCAGCATTTT
D: TRBD1; size: many; V: TRBV28; J: TRBJ2-2; CDR3: CASRTGGIGELFF; DNA: TGTGCCAGCAGAACAGGGGGCATAGGGGAGCTGTTTTTT
D: -; size: many; V: TRBV20-1; J: TRBJ2-7; CDR3: CSARVKGSYEQYF; DNA: TGCAGTGCTAGGGTCAAAGGCAGCTACGAGCAGTACTTC
D: -; size: -; V: TRBV7-2; J: TRBJ1-3; CDR3: CASSWGGTGNTIYF; DNA: TGTGCCAGCAGCTGGGGGGGGACTGGAAACACCATATATTTT
D: -; size: many; V: TRBV30; J: TRBJ2-2; CDR3: CAWQGAGELFF; DNA: TGTGCCTGGCAGGGAGCCGGGGAGCTGTTTTTT
D: TRBD1; size: few; V: TRBV29-1; J: TRBJ2-3; CDR3: CSAQGDSTDTQYF; DNA: TGCAGCGCCCAGGGGGATAGCACAGATACGCAGTATTTT
D: -; size: many; V: TRBV30; J: TRBJ1-2; CDR3: CACPSQDKGYTF; DNA: TGTGCCTGTCCCAGTCAGGATAAGGGCTACACCTTC
D: -; size: many; V: TRBV28; J: TRBJ2-7; CDR3: CASSPPSGEGGYEQYF; DNA: TGTGCCAGCAGTCCCCCGTCGGGGGAGGGGGGGTACGAGCAGTACTTC
D: -; size: many; V: TRBV18; J: TRBJ1-4; CDR3: CASSPEREKLFF; DNA: TGTGCCAGCTCACCGGAGCGGGAAAAACTGTTTTTT
D: -; size: many; V: TRBV12-3/TRBV12-4; J: TRBJ2-7; CDR3: CASRDTTRGSYEQYF; DNA: TGTGCCAGCAGGGACACGACACGAGGCTCCTACGAGCAGTACTTC
D: -; size: few; V: TRBV7-9; J: TRBJ2-7; CDR3: CASSLEGVPTYEQYF; DNA: TGTGCCAGCAGCTTAGAAGGGGTGCCTACCTACGAGCAGTACTTC
D: TRBD1; size: -; V: TRBV6-2/TRBV6-3; J: TRBJ2-5; CDR3: CASRRGQGLGETQYF; DNA: TGTGCCAGCAGGCGAGGACAGGGGCTGGGGGAGACCCAGTACTTC
D: TRBD2; size: many; V: TRBV2; J: TRBJ2-4; CDR3: CASSEALQGGIAKNIQYF; DNA: TGTGCCAGCAGTGAAGCGCTTCAGGGAGGGATAGCCAAAAACATTCAGTACTTC
D: -; size: many; V: TRBV24-1; J: TRBJ2-2; CDR3: CATSVSGTPTGELFF; DNA: TGTGCCACCAGTGTCTCCGGGACACCCACCGGGGAGCTGTTTTTT
D: TRBD2; size: many; V: TRBV30; J: TRBJ2-1; CDR3: CAWSWASGLYNEQFF; DNA: TGTGCCTGGAGTTGGGCTAGCGGACTCTACAATGAGCAGTTCTTC
D: -; size: many; V: TRBV18; J: TRBJ1-5; CDR3: CASSPSPADRQHF; DNA: TGTGCCAGCTCACCCAGCCCAGCCGATCGCCAGCATTTT
D: TRBD2; size: -; V: TRBV6-1; J: TRBJ2-7; CDR3: CASSQQRESSYEQYF; DNA: TGTGCCAGCAGTCAGCAGCGGGAATCTTCCTACGAGCAGTACTTC
D: -; size: many; V: TRBV5-1; J: TRBJ2-7; CDR3: CASSLRQDSSYEQYF; DNA: TGCGCCAGCAGCTTGCGGCAGGATAGCTCCTACGAGCAGTACTTC
D: -; size: -; V: TRBV29-1; J: TRBJ2-5; CDR3: CSSGPRGETQYF; DNA: TGCAGCTCTGGCCCGAGGGGAGAGACCCAGTACTTC
D: TRBD2; size: many; V: TRBV9; J: TRBJ2-3; CDR3: CASSPRTSGSADTQYF; DNA: TGTGCCAGCAGCCCCCGGACTAGCGGGAGTGCAGATACGCAGTATTTT
D: -; size: -; V: TRBV7-3; J: TRBJ2-7; CDR3: CASSPDGTSYEQYF; DNA: TGTGCCAGCAGCCCCGACGGCACGTCCTACGAGCAGTACTTC
D: -; size: many; V: TRBV3-1; J: TRBJ2-7; CDR3: CASSQESVHEQYF; DNA: TGTGCCAGCAGCCAAGAATCGGTCCACGAGCAGTACTTC
D: -; size: few; V: TRBV4-3; J: TRBJ2-5; CDR3: CASSPHGLRSETQYF; DNA: TGCGCCAGCAGCCCCCATGGATTACGTTCAGAGACCCAGTACTTC
D: -; size: few; V: TRBV28; J: TRBJ2-1; CDR3: CASSTRLADPLAYEQFF; DNA: TGTGCCAGCAGCACCCGGTTAGCGGATCCCCTTGCCTATGAGCAGTTCTTC
D: TRBD2; size: -; V: TRBV4-1; J: TRBJ2-7; CDR3: CASSQMMGGNYEQYF; DNA: TGCGCCAGCAGCCAGATGATGGGGGGGAACTACGAGCAGTACTTC